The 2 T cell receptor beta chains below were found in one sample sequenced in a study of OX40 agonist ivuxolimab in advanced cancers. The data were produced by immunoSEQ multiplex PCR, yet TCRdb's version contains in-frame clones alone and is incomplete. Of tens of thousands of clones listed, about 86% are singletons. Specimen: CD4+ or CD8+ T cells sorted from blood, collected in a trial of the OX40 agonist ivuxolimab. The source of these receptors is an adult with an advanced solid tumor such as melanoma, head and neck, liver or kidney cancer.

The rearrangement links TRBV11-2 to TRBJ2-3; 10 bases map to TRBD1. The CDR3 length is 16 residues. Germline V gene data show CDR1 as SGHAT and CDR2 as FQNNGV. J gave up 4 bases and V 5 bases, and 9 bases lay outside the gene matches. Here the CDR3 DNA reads TGTGCCAGCAGCGTAGGTGGGACAGGGGCAGCAGATACGCAGTATTTT. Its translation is CASSVGGTGAADTQYF.

In DNA, the CDR3 is TGTGCCAGCAGCCCATTAAAAAGGACAGCTAACTATGGCTACACCTTC. The encoded protein is CASSPLKRTANYGYTF. The V call is TRBV27, the J call TRBJ1-2; tentative D call: TRBD1 (6 bases). The CDR3 length is 16 residues. The germline gives CDR1 MNHEY, CDR2 SMNVEV (reference sequence). Trimming took 6 bases from V and 0 from J, leaving 17 bases between them.